This TCR beta chain was documented in a study of cytotoxic CD8 clonotypes in ibrutinib-treated CLL. Germline V CDR1 and CDR2: SGHKS, YYEKEE (reference sequence). Trimming left V 2 bases short and J 2 bases short, with 17 bases between. CDR3 size: 17 residues. Notes on this clone: The antigen is undetermined.

Study results and caveats: Whereas clonality rose at ibrutinib response, it declined toward baseline at progression. Few clonotypes were public, and these shrank or held steady under treatment.

Depths of 1 in 200,000 to 1 in 1 million T cells were the sequencing target. Method: immunoSEQ multiplex PCR; TCRdb's copy keeps in-frame clones and lacks some. The sample lists roughly 330,000 clones, 67% occurring once. V usage is TRBV5-5 and J usage is TRBJ2-4, with a possible D match to TRBD1 (6 bases). This receptor was taken from a human donor with chronic lymphocytic leukemia. This sample comprised PBMCs, obtained after 36 months of ibrutinib treatment. The CDR3 here is CASSLDQGSVTKNIQYF. In DNA form, the CDR3 reads TGTGCCAGCAGCTTAGATCAGGGGTCGGTAACCAAAAACATTCAGTACTTC.